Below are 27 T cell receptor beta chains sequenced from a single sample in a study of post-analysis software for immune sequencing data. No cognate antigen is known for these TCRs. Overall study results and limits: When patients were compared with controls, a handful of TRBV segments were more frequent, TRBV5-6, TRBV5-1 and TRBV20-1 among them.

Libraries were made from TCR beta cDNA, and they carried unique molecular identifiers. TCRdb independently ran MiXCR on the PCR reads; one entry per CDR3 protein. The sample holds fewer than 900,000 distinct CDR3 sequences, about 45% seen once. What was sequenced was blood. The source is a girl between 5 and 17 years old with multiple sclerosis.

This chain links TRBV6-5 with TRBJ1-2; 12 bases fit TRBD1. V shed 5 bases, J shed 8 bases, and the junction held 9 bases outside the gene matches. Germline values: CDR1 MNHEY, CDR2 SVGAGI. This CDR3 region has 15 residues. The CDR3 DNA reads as TGTGCCAGCAGTAATTCGGGACAGGGGGCTGAGGGCTACACCTTC. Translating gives CASSNSGQGAEGYTF.

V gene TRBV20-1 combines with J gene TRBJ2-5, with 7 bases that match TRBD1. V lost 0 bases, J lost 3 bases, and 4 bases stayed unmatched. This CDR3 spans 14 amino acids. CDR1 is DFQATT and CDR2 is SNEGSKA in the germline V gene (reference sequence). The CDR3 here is CSARDTGVKETQYF. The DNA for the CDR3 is TGCAGTGCTAGAGATACAGGGGTAAAAGAGACCCAGTACTTC.

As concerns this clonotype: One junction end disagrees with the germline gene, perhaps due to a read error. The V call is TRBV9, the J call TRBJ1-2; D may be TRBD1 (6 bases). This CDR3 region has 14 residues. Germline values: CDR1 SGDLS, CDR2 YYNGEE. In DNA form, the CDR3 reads TGTGCCAGCGGCGTAGTTGTGGGGGGCGGCCCTGACACCTTC. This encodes CASGVVVGGGPDTF.

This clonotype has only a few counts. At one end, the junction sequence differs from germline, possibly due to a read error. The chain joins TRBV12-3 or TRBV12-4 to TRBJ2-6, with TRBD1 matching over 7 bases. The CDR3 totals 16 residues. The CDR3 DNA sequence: TGTGCCAGCCAAGGGACAGTTTTCTCTGGGGCCAACGTCCGGACTTTC. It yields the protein CASQGTVFSGANVRTF.

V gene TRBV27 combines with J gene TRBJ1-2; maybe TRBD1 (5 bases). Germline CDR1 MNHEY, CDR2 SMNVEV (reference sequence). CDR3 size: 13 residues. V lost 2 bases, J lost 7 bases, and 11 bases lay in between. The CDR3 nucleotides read TGTGCCAGCAGTTTACTAGGGGCCACTGGCTACACCTTC. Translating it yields CASSLLGATGYTF.

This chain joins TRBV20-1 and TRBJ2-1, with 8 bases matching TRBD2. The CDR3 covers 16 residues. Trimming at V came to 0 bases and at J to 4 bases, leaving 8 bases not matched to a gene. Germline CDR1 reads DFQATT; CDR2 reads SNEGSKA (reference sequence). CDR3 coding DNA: TGCAGTGCTAGAGATCCGGGACTAGTACGGTACAATGAGCAGTTCTTC. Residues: CSARDPGLVRYNEQFF.

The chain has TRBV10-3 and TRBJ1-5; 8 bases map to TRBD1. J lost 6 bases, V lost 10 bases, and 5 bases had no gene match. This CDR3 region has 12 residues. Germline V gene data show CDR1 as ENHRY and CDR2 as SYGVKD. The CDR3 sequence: CATGQGGQPQHF. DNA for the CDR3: TGTGCCACCGGACAGGGTGGTCAGCCCCAGCATTTT.

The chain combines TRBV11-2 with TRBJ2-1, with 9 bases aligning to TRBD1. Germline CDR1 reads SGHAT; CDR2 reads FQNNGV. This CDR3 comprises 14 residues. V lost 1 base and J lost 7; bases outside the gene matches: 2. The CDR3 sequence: CASSLGGTGNEQFF. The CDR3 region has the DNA TGTGCCAGCAGCTTAGGGGGGACAGGGAATGAGCAGTTCTTC.

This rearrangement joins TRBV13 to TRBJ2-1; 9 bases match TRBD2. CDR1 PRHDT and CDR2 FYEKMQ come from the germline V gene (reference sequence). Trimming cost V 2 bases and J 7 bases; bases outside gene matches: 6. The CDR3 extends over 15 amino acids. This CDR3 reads CASSLRAGGPNEQFF. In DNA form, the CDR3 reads TGTGCCAGCAGCTTACGGGCGGGAGGGCCGAATGAGCAGTTCTTC.

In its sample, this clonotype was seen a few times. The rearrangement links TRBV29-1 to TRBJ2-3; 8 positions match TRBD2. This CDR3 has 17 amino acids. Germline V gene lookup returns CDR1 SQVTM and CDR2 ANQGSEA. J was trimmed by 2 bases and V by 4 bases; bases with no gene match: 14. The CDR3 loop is CSVGVGRVTSATDTQYF. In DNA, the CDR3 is TGCAGCGTTGGAGTCGGGAGAGTGACTAGCGCCACAGATACGCAGTATTTT.

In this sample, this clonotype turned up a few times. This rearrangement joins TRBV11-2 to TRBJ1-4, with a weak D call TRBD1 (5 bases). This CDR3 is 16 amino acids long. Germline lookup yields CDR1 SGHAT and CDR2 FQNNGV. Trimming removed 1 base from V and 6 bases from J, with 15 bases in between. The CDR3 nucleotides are TGTGCCAGCAGCTTAGGAGCGACGGGGGATGATGAAAAACTGTTTTTT. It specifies CASSLGATGDDEKLFF. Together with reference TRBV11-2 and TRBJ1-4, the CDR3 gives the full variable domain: EAGVAQSPRYKIIEKRQSVAFWCNPISGHATLYWYQQILGQGPKLLIQFQNNGVVDDSQLPKDRFSAERLKGVDSTLKIQPAKLEDSAVYLCASSLGATGDDEKLFFGSGTQLSVL.

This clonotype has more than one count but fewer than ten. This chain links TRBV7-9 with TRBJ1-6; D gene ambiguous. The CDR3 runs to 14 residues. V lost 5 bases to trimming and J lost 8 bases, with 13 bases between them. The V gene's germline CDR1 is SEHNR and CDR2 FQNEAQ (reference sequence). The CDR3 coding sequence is TGTGCCAGCAGCCATTCCCAGTGGGATTCACCCCTCCACTTT. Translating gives CASSHSQWDSPLHF.

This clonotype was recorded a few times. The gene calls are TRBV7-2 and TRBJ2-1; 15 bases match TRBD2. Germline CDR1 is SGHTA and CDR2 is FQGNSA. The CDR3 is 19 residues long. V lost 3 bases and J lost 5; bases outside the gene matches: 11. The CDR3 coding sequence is TGTGCCAGCAGCTTGCGTTCGGGACTAGCGGGAGGAGGCAACAATGAGCAGTTCTTC. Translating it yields CASSLRSGLAGGGNNEQFF.

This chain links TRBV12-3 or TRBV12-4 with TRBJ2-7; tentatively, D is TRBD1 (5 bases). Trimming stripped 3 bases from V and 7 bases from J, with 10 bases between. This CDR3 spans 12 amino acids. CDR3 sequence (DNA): TGTGCCAGCAGTTTTCACCAGGGAGAGCAGTACTTC. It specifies CASSFHQGEQYF.

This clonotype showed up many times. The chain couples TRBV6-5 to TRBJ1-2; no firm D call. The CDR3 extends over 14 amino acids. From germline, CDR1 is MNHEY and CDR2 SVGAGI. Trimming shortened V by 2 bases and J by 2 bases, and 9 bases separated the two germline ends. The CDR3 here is CASSYQGRNYGYTF. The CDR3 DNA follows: TGTGCCAGCAGTTACCAAGGCCGGAACTATGGCTACACCTTC.

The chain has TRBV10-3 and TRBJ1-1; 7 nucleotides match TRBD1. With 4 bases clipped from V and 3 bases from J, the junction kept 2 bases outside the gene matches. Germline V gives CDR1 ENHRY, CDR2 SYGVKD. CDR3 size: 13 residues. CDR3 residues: CAISGQGYTEAFF. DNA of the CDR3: TGTGCCATCAGTGGACAGGGATACACTGAAGCTTTCTTT.

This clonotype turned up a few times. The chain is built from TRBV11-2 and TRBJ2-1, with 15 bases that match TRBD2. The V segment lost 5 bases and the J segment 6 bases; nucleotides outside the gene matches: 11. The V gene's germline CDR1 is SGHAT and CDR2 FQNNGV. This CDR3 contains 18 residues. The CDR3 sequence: CASSVGTSGRTRINEQFF. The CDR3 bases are TGTGCCAGCAGCGTCGGGACTAGCGGGAGGACCCGAATCAATGAGCAGTTCTTC.

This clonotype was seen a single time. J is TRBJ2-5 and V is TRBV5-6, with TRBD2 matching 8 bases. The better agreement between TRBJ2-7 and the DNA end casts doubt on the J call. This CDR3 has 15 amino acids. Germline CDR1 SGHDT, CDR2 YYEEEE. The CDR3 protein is CASSVPGTSRHEQYF. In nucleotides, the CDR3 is TGTGCCAGCAGCGTCCCCGGGACTAGTCGTCACGAGCAGTACTTC.

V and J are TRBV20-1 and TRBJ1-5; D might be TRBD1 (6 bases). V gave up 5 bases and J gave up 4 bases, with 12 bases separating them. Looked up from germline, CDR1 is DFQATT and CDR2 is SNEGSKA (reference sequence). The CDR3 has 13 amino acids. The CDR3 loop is CSAARGGNQPQHF. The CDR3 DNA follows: TGCAGTGCTGCTAGGGGGGGGAATCAGCCCCAGCATTTT.

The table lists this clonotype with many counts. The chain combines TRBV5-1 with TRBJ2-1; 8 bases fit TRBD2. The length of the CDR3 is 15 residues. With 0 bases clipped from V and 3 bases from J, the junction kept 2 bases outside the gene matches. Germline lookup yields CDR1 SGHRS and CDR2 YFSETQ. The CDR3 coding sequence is TGCGCCAGCAGCTTGGCCGGGGGGGACTACAATGAGCAGTTCTTC. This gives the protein CASSLAGGDYNEQFF.

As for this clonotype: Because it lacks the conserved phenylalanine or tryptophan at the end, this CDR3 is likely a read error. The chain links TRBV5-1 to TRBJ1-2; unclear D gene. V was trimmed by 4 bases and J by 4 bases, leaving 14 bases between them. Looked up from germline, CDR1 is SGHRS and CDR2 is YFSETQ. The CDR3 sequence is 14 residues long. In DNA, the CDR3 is TGCGCCAGCAGCCCCCCGCGGGGAGGCTATGGCTACACCTGC. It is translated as CASSPPRGGYGYTC.

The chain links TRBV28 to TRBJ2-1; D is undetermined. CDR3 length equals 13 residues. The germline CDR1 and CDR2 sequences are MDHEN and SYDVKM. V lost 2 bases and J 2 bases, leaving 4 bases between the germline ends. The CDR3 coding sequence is TGTGCCAGCAGTTTAAACACCTACAATGAGCAGTTCTTC. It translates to CASSLNTYNEQFF.

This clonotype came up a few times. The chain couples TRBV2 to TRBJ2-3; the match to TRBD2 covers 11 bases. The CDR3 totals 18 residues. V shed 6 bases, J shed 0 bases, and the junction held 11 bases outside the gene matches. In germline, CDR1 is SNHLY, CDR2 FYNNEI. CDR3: CASSTGLAALTSTDTQYF. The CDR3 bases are TGTGCCAGCAGCACGGGACTAGCGGCACTCACTAGCACAGATACGCAGTATTTT.

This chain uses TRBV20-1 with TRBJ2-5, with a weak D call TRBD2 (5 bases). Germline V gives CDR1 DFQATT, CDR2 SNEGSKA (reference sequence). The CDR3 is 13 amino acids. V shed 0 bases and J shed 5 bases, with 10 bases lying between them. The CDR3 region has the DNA TGCAGTGCTAGAGACCCTAGCATTGAGACCCAGTACTTC. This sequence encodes CSARDPSIETQYF.

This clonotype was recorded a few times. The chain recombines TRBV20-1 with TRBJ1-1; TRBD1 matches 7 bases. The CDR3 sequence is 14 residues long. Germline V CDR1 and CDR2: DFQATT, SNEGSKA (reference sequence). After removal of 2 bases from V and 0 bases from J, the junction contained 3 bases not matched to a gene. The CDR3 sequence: CSARTGQLNTEAFF. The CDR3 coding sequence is TGCAGTGCTAGAACGGGACAGCTGAACACTGAAGCTTTCTTT.

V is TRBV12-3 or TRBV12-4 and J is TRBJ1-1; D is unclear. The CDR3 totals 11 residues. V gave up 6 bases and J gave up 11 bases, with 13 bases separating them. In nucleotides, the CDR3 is TGTGCCAGCAGCCAAACAAGCACTGCTTTCTTT. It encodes CASSQTSTAFF.

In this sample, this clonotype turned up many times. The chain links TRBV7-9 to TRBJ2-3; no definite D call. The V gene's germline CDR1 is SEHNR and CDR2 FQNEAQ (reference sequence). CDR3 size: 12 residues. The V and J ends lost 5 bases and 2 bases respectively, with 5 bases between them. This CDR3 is CASSRSTDTQYF. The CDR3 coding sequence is TGTGCCAGCAGCCGGTCCACAGATACGCAGTATTTT.